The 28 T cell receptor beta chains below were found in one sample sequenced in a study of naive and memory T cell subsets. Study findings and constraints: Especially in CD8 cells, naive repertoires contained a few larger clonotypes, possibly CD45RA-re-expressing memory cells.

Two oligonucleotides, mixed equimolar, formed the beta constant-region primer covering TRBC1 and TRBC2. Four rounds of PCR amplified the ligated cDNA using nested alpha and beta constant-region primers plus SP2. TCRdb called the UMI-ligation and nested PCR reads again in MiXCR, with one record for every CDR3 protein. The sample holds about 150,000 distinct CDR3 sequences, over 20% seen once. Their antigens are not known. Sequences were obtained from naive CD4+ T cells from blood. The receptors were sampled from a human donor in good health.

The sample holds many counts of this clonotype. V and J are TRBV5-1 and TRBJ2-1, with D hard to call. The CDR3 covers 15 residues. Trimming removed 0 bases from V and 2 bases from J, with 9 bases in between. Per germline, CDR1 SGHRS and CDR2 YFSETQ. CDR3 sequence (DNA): TGCGCCAGCAGCTTGGACCCAGGCACCTACAATGAGCAGTTCTTC. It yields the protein CASSLDPGTYNEQFF.

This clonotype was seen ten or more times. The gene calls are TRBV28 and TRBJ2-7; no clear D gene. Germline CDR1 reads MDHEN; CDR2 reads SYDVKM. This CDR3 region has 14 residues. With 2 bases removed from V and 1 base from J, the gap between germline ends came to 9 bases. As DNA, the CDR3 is TGTGCCAGCAGTTTAAGTGACCGATCCTACGAGCAGTACTTC. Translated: CASSLSDRSYEQYF.

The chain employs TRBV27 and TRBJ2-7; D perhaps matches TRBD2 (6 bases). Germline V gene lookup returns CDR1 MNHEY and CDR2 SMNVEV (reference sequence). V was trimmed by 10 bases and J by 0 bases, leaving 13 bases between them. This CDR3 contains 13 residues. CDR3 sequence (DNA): TGTGCCACTGCATGGCGGGGCTCCTACGAGCAGTACTTC. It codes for CATAWRGSYEQYF.

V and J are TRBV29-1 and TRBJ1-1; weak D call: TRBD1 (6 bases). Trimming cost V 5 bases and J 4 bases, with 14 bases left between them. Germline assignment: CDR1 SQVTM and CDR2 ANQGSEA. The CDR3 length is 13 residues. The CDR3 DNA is TGCAGCGTTTATAGGGGGAGCGGCACTGAAGCTTTCTTT. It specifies CSVYRGSGTEAFF.

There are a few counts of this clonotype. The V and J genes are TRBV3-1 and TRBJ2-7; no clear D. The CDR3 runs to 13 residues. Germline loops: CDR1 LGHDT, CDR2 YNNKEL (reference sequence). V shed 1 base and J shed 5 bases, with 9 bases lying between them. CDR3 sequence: CASSQGSRDEQYF. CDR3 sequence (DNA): TGTGCCAGCAGCCAAGGATCCCGGGACGAGCAGTACTTC.

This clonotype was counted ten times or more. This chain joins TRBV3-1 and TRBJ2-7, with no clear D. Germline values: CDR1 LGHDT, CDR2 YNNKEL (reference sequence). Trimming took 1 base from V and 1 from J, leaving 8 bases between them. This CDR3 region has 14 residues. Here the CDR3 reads CASSQAQVSYEQYF. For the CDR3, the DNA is TGTGCCAGCAGCCAAGCCCAAGTATCCTACGAGCAGTACTTC.

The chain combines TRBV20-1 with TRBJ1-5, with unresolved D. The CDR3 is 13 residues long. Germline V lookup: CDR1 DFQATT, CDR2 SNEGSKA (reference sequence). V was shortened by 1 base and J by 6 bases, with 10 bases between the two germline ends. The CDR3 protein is CSARVSITQPQHF. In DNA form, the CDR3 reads TGCAGTGCTAGAGTCTCGATAACTCAGCCCCAGCATTTT.

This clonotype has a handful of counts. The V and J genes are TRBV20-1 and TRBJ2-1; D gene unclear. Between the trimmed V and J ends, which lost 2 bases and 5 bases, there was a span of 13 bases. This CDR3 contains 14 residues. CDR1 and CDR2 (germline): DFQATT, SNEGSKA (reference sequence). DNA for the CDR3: TGCAGTGCTAGATCCAGCCATACTGACAATGAGCAGTTCTTC. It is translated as CSARSSHTDNEQFF.

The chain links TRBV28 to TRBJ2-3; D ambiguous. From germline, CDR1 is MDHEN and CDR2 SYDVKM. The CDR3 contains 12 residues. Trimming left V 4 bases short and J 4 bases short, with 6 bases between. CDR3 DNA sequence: TGTGCCAGCAGTTCTTATCCAGATACGCAGTATTTT. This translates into CASSSYPDTQYF.

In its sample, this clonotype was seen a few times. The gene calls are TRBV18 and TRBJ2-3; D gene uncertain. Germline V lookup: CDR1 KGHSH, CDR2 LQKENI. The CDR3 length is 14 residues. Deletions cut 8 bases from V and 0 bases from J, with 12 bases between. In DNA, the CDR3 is TGTGCCAGCGTCACCAGAGTTAGCACAGATACGCAGTATTTT. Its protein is CASVTRVSTDTQYF.

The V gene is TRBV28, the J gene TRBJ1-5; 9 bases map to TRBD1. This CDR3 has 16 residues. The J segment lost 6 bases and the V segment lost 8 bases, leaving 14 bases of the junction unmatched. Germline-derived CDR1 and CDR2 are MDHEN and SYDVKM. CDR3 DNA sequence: TGTGCCAGCCCTTTTCCCTTGGGACAGGGAAGTCAGCCCCAGCATTTT. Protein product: CASPFPLGQGSQPQHF.

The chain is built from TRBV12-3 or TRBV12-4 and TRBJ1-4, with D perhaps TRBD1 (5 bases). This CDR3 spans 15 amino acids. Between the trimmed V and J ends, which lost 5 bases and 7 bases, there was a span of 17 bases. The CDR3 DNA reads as TGTGCCAGCAGTCCCGGGGCAGTCGCATTTGAAAAACTGTTTTTT. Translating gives CASSPGAVAFEKLFF.

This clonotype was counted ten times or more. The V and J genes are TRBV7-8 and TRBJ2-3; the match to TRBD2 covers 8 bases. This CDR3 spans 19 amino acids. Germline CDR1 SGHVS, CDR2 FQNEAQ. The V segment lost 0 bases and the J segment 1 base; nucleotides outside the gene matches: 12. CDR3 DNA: TGTGCCAGCAGCTTAGCTGCAAGCGGGGGAGGAGGAGGCACAGATACGCAGTATTTT. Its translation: CASSLAASGGGGGTDTQYF.

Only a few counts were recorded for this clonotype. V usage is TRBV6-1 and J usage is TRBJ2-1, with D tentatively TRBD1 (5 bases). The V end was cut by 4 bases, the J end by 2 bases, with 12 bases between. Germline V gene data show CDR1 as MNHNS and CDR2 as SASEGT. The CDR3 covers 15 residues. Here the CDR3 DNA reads TGTGCCAGCAGTGTTGTAAGGGGCCCCTACAATGAGCAGTTCTTC. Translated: CASSVVRGPYNEQFF.

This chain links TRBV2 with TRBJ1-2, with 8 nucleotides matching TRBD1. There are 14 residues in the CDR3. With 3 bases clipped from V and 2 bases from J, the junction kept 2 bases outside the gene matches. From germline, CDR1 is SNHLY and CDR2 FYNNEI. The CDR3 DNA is TGTGCCAGCAGTGACCGGACAGGGAACTATGGCTACACCTTC. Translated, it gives CASSDRTGNYGYTF.

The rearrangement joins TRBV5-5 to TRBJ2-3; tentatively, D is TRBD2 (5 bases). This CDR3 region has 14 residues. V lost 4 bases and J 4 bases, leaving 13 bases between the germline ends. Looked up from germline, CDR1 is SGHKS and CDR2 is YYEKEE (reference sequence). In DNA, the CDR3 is TGTGCCAGCAGCCCGGGGTTTAGGTCAGATACGCAGTATTTT. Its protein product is CASSPGFRSDTQYF.

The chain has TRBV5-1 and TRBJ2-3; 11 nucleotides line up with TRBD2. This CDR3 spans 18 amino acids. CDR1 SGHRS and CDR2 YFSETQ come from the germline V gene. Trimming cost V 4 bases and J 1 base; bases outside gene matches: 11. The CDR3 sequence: CASSDIAGGPSGTDTQYF. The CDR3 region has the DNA TGCGCCAGCAGCGATATAGCGGGAGGGCCCTCGGGCACAGATACGCAGTATTTT.

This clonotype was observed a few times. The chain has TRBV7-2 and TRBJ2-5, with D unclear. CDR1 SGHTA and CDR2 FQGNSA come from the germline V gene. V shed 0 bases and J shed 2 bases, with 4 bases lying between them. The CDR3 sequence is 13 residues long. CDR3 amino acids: CASSLARQETQYF. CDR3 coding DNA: TGTGCCAGCAGCTTAGCTCGGCAAGAGACCCAGTACTTC. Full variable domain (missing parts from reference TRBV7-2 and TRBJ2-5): GAGVSQSPSNKVTEKGKDVELRCDPISGHTALYWYRQSLGQGLEFLIYFQGNSAPDKSGLPSDRFSAERTGGSVSTLTIQRTQQEDSAVYLCASSLARQETQYFGPGTRLLVL.

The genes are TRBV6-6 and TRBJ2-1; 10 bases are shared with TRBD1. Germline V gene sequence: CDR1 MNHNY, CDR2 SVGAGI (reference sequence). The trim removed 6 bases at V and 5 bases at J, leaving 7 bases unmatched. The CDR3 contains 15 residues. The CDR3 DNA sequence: TGTGCCAGCAGCCCCGGACAGGGGGGAAACAATGAGCAGTTCTTC. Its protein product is CASSPGQGGNNEQFF.

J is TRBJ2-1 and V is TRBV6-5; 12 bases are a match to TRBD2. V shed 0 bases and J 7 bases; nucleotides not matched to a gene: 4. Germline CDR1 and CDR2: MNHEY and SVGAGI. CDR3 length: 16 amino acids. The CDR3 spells CASSYSAGLAGNEQFF. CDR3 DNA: TGTGCCAGCAGTTACTCCGCAGGACTAGCGGGAAATGAGCAGTTCTTC.

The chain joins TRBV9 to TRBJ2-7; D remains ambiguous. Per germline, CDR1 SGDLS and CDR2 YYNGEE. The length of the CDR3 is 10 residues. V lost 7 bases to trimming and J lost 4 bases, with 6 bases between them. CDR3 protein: CASPAYEQYF. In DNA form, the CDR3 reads TGTGCCAGCCCTGCATACGAGCAGTACTTC.

The CDR3 DNA follows: TGTGCCACCAAGGCAACAGGGGGCGAAATGAATACGCAGTATTTT. Protein: CATKATGGEMNTQYF. V usage is TRBV24-1 and J usage is TRBJ2-3; TRBD1 agrees at 9 bases. J gave up 7 bases and V 8 bases, and 12 bases lay outside the gene matches. The germline CDR1 and CDR2 sequences are KGHDR and SFDVKD. CDR3 length: 15 amino acids.

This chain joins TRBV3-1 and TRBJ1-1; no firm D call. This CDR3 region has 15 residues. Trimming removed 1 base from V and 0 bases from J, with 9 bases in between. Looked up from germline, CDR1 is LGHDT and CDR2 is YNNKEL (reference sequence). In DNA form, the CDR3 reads TGTGCCAGCAGCCAAGTCCCCGGGATGAACACTGAAGCTTTCTTT. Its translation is CASSQVPGMNTEAFF.

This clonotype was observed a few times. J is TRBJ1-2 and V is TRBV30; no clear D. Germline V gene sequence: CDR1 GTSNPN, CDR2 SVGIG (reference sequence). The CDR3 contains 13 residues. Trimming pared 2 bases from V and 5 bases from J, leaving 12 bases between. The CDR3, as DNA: TGTGCCTGGAGTATCTTATCGGGGTATGGCTACACCTTC. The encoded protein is CAWSILSGYGYTF.

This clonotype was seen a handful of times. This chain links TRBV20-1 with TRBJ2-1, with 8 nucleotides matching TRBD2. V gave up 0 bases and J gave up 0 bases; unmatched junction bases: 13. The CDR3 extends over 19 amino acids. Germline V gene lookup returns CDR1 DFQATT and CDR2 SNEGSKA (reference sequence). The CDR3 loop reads CSARDLGLGPRSSYNEQFF. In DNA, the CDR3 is TGCAGTGCTAGAGATCTGGGACTAGGTCCCCGAAGCTCCTACAATGAGCAGTTCTTC.

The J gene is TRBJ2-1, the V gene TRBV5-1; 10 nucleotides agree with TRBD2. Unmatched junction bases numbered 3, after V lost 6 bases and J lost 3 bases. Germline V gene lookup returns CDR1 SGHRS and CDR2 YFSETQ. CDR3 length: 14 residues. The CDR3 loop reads CASKAGGFYNEQFF. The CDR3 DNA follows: TGCGCCAGCAAAGCGGGAGGGTTCTACAATGAGCAGTTCTTC.

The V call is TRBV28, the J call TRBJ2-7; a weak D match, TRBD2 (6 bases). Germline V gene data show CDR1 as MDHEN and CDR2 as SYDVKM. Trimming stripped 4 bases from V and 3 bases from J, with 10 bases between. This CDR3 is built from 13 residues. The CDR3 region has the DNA TGTGCCAGCAGTTACGGGCGGGACTACGAGCAGTACTTC. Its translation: CASSYGRDYEQYF.

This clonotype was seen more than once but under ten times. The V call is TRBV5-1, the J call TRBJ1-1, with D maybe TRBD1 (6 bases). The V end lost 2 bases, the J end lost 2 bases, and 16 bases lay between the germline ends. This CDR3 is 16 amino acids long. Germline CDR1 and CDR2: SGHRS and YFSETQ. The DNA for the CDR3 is TGCGCCAGCAGCTTTTGGCGAGGGACATCTAACACTGAAGCTTTCTTT. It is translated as CASSFWRGTSNTEAFF.